A single T cell receptor (beta chain) is shown here with its context. Seattle participants joined during active infection and were tracked over time. V trimming: 4 bases; J trimming: 2 bases; junction bases outside the gene matches: 5. Germline-derived CDR1 and CDR2 are SGHVS and FNYEAQ. This CDR3 region has 15 residues. In the authors' methods: Amplifying reference gene primers gave estimates of nucleated cell counts. Produced via immunoSEQ multiplex PCR; TCRdb's table is partial and in-frame only. Clonal size and the V and J genes are those of that table, whereas D and trimming came from the DNA. The repertoire holds about 370,000 clones, around 89% seen once, with 3% in the top ten. This specimen belongs to a study of blood T cell repertoires in COVID-19. The wider study: Sites across the United States, Italy and Spain contributed samples from acute and convalescent COVID-19. T cells, B-cell-depleted T cells, or PBMCs provided the cDNA or gDNA that served as material.

Input material: peripheral blood. This clonotype originated in a woman under 40 with COVID-19, enrolled during active disease. The chain links TRBV7-6 to TRBJ2-3; 8 nucleotides match TRBD2. This CDR3 reads CASSSLAGHTDTQYF. CDR3 coding DNA: TGTGCCAGCAGCTCGCTAGCGGGCCACACAGATACGCAGTATTTT.